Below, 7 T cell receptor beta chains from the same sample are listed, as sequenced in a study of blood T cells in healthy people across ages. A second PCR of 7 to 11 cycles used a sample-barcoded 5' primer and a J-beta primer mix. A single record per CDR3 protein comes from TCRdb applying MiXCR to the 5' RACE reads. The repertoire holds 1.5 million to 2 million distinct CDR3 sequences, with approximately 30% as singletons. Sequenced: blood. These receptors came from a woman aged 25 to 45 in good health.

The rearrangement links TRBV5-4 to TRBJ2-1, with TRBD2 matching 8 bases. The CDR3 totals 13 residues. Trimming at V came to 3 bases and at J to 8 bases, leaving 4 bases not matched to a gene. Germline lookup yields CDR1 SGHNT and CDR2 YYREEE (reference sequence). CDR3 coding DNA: TGTGCCAGCAGCTCCGGACTAGCCGATGAGCAGTTCTTC. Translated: CASSSGLADEQFF.

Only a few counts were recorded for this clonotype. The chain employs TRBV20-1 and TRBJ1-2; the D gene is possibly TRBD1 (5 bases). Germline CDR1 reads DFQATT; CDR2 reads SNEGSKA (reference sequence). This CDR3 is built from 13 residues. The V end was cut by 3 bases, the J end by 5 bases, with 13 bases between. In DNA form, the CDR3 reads TGCAGTGCTAGCGAACAGGAGGATTATGGCTACACCTTC. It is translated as CSASEQEDYGYTF.

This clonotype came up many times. CDR3 bases: TGCAGTGCTAGTCTCGATAATCGGGGGCGCGGGGAGACCCAGTACTTC. This codes for CSASLDNRGRGETQYF. The chain couples TRBV20-1 to TRBJ2-5; D could derive from TRBD1 or TRBD2 (6 bases each). V lost 3 bases to trimming and J lost 5 bases, with 22 bases between them. This CDR3 comprises 16 residues. Germline V gene sequence: CDR1 DFQATT, CDR2 SNEGSKA (reference sequence).

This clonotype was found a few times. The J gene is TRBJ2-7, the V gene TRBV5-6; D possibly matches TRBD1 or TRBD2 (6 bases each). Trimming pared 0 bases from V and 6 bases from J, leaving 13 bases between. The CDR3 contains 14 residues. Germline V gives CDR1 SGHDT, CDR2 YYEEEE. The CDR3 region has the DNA TGTGCCAGCAGCTTGGCGGGGGCGCAGGGCGAGCAGTACTTC. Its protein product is CASSLAGAQGEQYF.

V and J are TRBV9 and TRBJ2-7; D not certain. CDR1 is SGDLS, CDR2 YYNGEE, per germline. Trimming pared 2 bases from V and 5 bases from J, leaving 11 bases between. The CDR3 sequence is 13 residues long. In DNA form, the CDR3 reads TGTGCCAGCAGCGTCGGAGTTGCCCACGAGCAGTACTTC. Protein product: CASSVGVAHEQYF.

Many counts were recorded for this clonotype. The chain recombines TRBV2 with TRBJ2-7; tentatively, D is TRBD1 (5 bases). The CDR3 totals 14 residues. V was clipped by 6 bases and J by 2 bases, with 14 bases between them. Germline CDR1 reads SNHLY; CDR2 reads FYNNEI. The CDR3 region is CASRANRQTYEQYF. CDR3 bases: TGTGCCAGCAGGGCTAATCGACAGACCTACGAGCAGTACTTC.

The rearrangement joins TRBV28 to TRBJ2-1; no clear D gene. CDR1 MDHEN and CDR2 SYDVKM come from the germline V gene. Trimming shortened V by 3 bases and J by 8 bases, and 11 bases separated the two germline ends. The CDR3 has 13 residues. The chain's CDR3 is CASSFVPQDEQFF. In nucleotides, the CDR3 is TGTGCCAGCAGTTTCGTCCCCCAGGATGAGCAGTTCTTC.